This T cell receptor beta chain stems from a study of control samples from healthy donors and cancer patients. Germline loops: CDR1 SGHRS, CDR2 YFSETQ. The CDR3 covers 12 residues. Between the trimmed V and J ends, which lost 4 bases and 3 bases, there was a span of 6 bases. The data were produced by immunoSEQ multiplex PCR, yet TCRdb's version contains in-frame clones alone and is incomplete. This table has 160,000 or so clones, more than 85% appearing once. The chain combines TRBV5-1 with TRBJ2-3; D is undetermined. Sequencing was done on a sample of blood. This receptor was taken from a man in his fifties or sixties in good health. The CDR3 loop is CASSPRTDTQYF. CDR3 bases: TGCGCCAGCAGCCCCCGGACAGATACGCAGTATTTT.